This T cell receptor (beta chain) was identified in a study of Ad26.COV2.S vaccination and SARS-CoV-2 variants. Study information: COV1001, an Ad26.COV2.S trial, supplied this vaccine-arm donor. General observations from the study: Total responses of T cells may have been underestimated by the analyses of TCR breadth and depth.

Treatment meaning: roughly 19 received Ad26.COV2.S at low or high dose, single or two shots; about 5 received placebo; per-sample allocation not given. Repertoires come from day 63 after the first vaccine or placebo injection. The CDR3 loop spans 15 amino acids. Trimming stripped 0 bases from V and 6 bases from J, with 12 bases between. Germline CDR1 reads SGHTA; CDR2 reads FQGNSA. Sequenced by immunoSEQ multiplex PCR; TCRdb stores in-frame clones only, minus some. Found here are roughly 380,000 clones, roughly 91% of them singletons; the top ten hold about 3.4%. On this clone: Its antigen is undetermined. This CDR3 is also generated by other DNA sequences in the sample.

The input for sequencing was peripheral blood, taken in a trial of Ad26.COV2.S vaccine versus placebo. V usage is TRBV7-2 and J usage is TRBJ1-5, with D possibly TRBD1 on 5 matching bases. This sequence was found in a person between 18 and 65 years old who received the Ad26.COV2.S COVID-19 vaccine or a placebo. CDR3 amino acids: CASSLARVGGQPQHF. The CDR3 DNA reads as TGTGCCAGCAGCTTAGCCCGTGTGGGGGGTCAGCCCCAGCATTTT. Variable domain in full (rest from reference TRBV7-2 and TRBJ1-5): GAGVSQSPSNKVTEKGKDVELRCDPISGHTALYWYRQSLGQGLEFLIYFQGNSAPDKSGLPSDRFSAERTGGSVSTLTIQRTQQEDSAVYLCASSLARVGGQPQHFGDGTRLSIL.